The 9 T cell receptor beta chains below come from one sample, sequenced in a study of spatial heterogeneity in lung cancer. Time point indicated: sample taken at primary tumor resection. Study findings and constraints: One measure, the expanded intratumoral alpha and beta TCR count, tracked tumor mutation counts.

These receptors have no known antigen. A single record per CDR3 protein comes from TCRdb applying MiXCR to the 5' RACE reads. The sample holds some 1,400 distinct CDR3 sequences; around 13% are singletons and the top ten take approximately 20%. Source: lung tumor tissue, taken at surgery. The receptors originated from a female donor with early-stage non-small cell lung cancer.

This clonotype is classed as medium-sized (0.01 to 0.1%). This beta chain is a stray sequence in a library constructed for alpha chains; its clone size is not meaningful. The chain links TRBV2 to TRBJ1-6; D is perhaps TRBD1 (5 bases). The V gene's germline CDR1 is SNHLY and CDR2 FYNNEI. This CDR3 is built from 14 residues. The V end was cut by 7 bases, the J end by 4 bases, with 11 bases between. The CDR3 protein is CASNTDSYNSPLHF. The CDR3 region has the DNA TGTGCCAGCAACACTGACAGTTATAATTCACCCCTCCACTTT.

This clonotype qualifies as medium-sized. This beta chain came through as a stray read in a library set up for alpha chains, and its size says little. The chain combines TRBV6-2 or TRBV6-3 with TRBJ2-5; maybe TRBD2 (6 bases). Germline loops: CDR1 MNHEY, CDR2 SVGEGT. The CDR3 runs to 12 residues. V lost 10 bases, J lost 1 base, and 10 bases lay in between. CDR3: CATRSGQETQYF. CDR3 DNA sequence: TGTGCCACCCGTAGCGGCCAAGAGACCCAGTACTTC.

This clonotype is medium-sized by share. Because this beta chain is a stray read in a library intended to capture alpha chains, its abundance should not be given much weight. This chain links TRBV27 with TRBJ2-7; D is unclear. Germline assignment: CDR1 MNHEY and CDR2 SMNVEV (reference sequence). Deletions cut 8 bases from V and 0 bases from J, with 8 bases between. CDR3 length: 12 residues. The CDR3 protein is CASFSASYEQYF. DNA of the CDR3: TGTGCCAGCTTTTCCGCCTCCTACGAGCAGTACTTC.

By frequency in the sample, this clonotype is large (0.1 to 1%). This beta chain appears as a stray read in a library generated for alpha chains; its size is not informative. In DNA form, the CDR3 reads TGCGCCAGCAGTGAGGCCCAGCGGGAGAGTCGGTACAATGAGCAGTTCTTC. It yields the protein CASSEAQRESRYNEQFF. The rearrangement uses TRBV10-1 and TRBJ2-1, with 8 bases identical to TRBD2. J gave up 4 bases and V 2 bases, and 10 bases lay outside the gene matches. This CDR3 contains 17 residues. CDR1 and CDR2 (germline): WNHNN, SYGVQD (reference sequence).

This clonotype is termed large. Because this beta chain is a stray read in a library intended to capture alpha chains, its abundance should not be given much weight. V usage is TRBV3-1 and J usage is TRBJ2-1; 8 positions match TRBD1. This CDR3 is 17 amino acids long. V was clipped by 1 base and J by 4 bases; unmatched bases: 9. Per germline, CDR1 LGHDT and CDR2 YNNKEL (reference sequence). CDR3 bases: TGTGCCAGCAGCCAAGGGCTCCCGGGACAGGTTTACAATGAGCAGTTCTTC. It encodes CASSQGLPGQVYNEQFF.

This clonotype is classed as medium-sized. This beta chain slipped into a library made for alpha chains as a stray read, so its size is not meaningful. V gene TRBV19 combines with J gene TRBJ1-2; D uncertain. The germline V and J ends were trimmed by 6 bases and 5 bases, with 13 bases remaining between them. Germline CDR1 reads LNHDA; CDR2 reads SQIVND (reference sequence). This CDR3 contains 13 residues. CDR3 sequence (DNA): TGTGCCAGTAGCCCGCCGTCAGAATATGGCTACACCTTC. Translated, it gives CASSPPSEYGYTF.

On this clonotype: This beta chain represents an off-target read in a library built for alpha chains; its size is of limited meaning. The CDR3 DNA sequence: TGCGCCAGCAGCTTGGGCAATCCGAACACAGATACGCAGTATTTT. This sequence encodes CASSLGNPNTDTQYF. This sequence joins TRBV5-1 and TRBJ2-3; D gene unclear. Germline V gene lookup returns CDR1 SGHRS and CDR2 YFSETQ. V lost 0 bases to trimming and J lost 2 bases, with 10 bases between them. The CDR3 spans 15 residues. The full variable domain, with the rest looked up from reference TRBV5-1 and TRBJ2-3, is KAGVTQTPRYLIKTRGQQVTLSCSPISGHRSVSWYQQTPGQGLQFLFEYFSETQRNKGNFPGRFSGRQFSNSRSEMNVSTLELGDSALYLCASSLGNPNTDTQYFGPGTRLTVL.

This clonotype was seen more than once but under ten times. This beta chain is a stray read from a library made for alpha chains; its abundance is not meaningful. The chain joins TRBV2 to TRBJ2-6; weak D call: TRBD2 (5 bases). From germline, CDR1 is SNHLY and CDR2 FYNNEI. The germline V and J ends were trimmed by 8 bases and 0 bases, with 11 bases remaining between them. The CDR3 consists of 15 residues. CDR3 in amino acids: CASQKGSSGANVLTF. CDR3 sequence (DNA): TGTGCCAGCCAAAAAGGGAGCTCTGGGGCCAACGTCCTGACTTTC.

This clonotype qualifies as medium-sized (0.01 to 0.1%). The size of this beta chain means little, since it is a stray read in a library made for alpha chains. This chain joins TRBV13 and TRBJ2-3; either TRBD1 or TRBD2 may supply D (5 bases each). The CDR3 is made up of 13 amino acids. Per the germline V gene, CDR1 is PRHDT and CDR2 is FYEKMQ (reference sequence). V dropped 3 bases and J dropped 3 bases, with 7 bases sitting between them. The CDR3 region is CASSFEGTDTQYF. The DNA of the CDR3 is TGTGCCAGCAGCTTCGAGGGGACAGATACGCAGTATTTT.